The rows below give T cell receptor beta chains drawn from one sample of a study of control samples from healthy donors and cancer patients. Here immunoSEQ multiplex PCR was the method, and the copy in TCRdb shows in-frame clones only, minus some. The sample holds approximately 150,000 clones, roughly nine tenths seen once. Sequencing used blood. These receptors all come from a woman aged 25 to 39 in good health. Each CDR3 is given with its conserved first and last residue. The D gene is left open where the match is weak. Only some rows state a clone size, as once, few, many or a class for expanded clones.

v_gene	d_gene	abundance	j_gene	CDR3aa	CDR3nt
TRBV5-1	TRBD1	-	TRBJ1-6	CASSPGQWDNSPLHF	TGCGCCAGCAGCCCGGGACAGTGGGATAATTCACCCCTCCACTTT
TRBV5-1	-	-	TRBJ2-1	CASSLLGTEQNEQFF	TGCGCCAGCAGCTTGCTCGGGACCGAGCAAAATGAGCAGTTCTTC
TRBV28	TRBD2	-	TRBJ2-3	CASRLAGRTDTQYF	TGTGCCAGCAGACTAGCGGGACGAACAGATACGCAGTATTTT
TRBV7-2	-	-	TRBJ2-1	CASSLELAYNEQFF	TGTGCCAGCAGCTTAGAACTAGCTTACAATGAGCAGTTCTTC
TRBV10-2	-	-	TRBJ2-5	CASSESSETQYF	TGCGCCAGCAGTGAGTCTTCGGAGACCCAGTACTTC
TRBV24-1	-	-	TRBJ2-6	CATSGSAGANVLTF	TGTGCCACCAGTGGGAGTGCTGGGGCCAACGTCCTGACTTTC
TRBV6-5	TRBD1	-	TRBJ2-7	CASRPGGSSYEQYF	TGTGCCAGCAGACCAGGGGGTTCCTCCTACGAGCAGTACTTC
TRBV3-1/TRBV3-2	-	-	TRBJ1-5	CASSQDQGPGQPQHF	TGTGCCAGCAGCCAAGATCAGGGGCCGGGACAGCCCCAGCATTTT
TRBV28	-	-	TRBJ2-5	CATHRIQETQYF	TGTGCCACTCACAGGATTCAAGAGACCCAGTACTTC
TRBV2	-	few	TRBJ2-4	CASSEVGSKNIQYF	TGTGCCAGCAGTGAAGTGGGTAGCAAAAACATTCAGTACTTC
TRBV29-1	TRBD2	-	TRBJ2-1	CSVTSGVLSDEQFF	TGCAGCGTTACTAGCGGGGTCCTCAGCGATGAGCAGTTCTTC
TRBV7-3	-	-	TRBJ2-1	CASSPCRTFYNEQFF	TGTGCCAGCAGCCCGTGCCGGACTTTTTACAATGAGCAGTTCTTC
TRBV27	-	-	TRBJ2-7	CASSYRDSYEQYF	TGTGCCAGCAGTTACCGGGACTCCTACGAGCAGTACTTC
TRBV12-3/TRBV12-4	-	few	TRBJ1-1	CASSLLEAEAFF	TGTGCCAGCAGTTTACTGGAGGCTGAAGCTTTCTTT
TRBV3-1/TRBV3-2	-	-	TRBJ1-5	CASSQGWGRQPQHF	TGTGCCAGCAGCCAAGGGTGGGGGAGGCAGCCCCAGCATTTT
TRBV5-4	-	-	TRBJ2-3	CASSSRLDTDTQYF	TGTGCCAGCAGCTCCCGGCTAGACACAGATACGCAGTATTTT
TRBV6-1	TRBD1	-	TRBJ1-5	CASSDPGQGARQPQHF	TGTGCCAGCAGTGATCCCGGACAGGGGGCTCGGCAGCCCCAGCATTTT
TRBV9	-	-	TRBJ1-3	CASSSQLGVDTIYF	TGTGCCAGCAGCTCTCAGTTGGGCGTCGACACCATATATTTT
TRBV2	-	-	TRBJ1-1	CASRGLITEAFF	TGTGCCAGCAGGGGACTGATCACTGAAGCTTTCTTT
TRBV3-1/TRBV3-2	-	-	TRBJ1-6	CASSQGNRDSPLHF	TGTGCCAGCAGCCAAGGGAATCGGGATTCACCCCTCCACTTT
TRBV15	-	-	TRBJ2-7	CATSRDPNAHYEQYF	TGTGCCACCAGCAGAGATCCGAACGCCCACTACGAGCAGTACTTC
TRBV15	TRBD1	-	TRBJ1-4	CATSTGQGIWNEKLFF	TGTGCCACCAGCACGGGACAGGGAATCTGGAATGAAAAACTGTTTTTT
TRBV3-1/TRBV3-2	TRBD2	-	TRBJ2-1	CASSVRASGRGEQFF	TGTGCCAGCAGCGTAAGGGCTAGCGGGAGGGGTGAGCAGTTCTTC
TRBV7-2	TRBD1	-	TRBJ2-3	CASSLQGAIDTQYF	TGTGCCAGCAGCTTACAGGGGGCGATAGATACGCAGTATTTT
TRBV6-5	TRBD2	-	TRBJ2-3	CASSYSGTSGTNTQYF	TGTGCCAGCAGTTATTCGGGGACTAGCGGTACGAATACGCAGTATTTT